A selection of T cell receptor beta chains follows, all from one sample in a study of blood T cell repertoires in COVID-19. Sequencing used immunoSEQ multiplex PCR; TCRdb keeps in-frame clones, though not all of them. The data show approximately 470,000 clones, about nine tenths seen once. Sequenced: PBMCs or T cells enriched from blood (not recorded which). Source of these receptors: a young woman who had recovered from COVID-19. CDR3s include the opening cysteine and the closing phenylalanine or tryptophan. The order of the fields is V gene, J gene, CDR3 length, clone size, D gene, CDR3 protein, CDR3 DNA. A D gene is named only where the DNA matches it firmly. The size entry is marked missing in some rows and otherwise reads once, few, many or a size class.

>TRBV12-3/TRBV12-4|TRBJ2-1|13|NA|TRBD1
CASGRQGDNEQFF
TGTGCCAGCGGAAGACAGGGGGACAATGAGCAGTTCTTC
>TRBV10-2|TRBJ2-1|15|NA|NA
CASSESMGRVNEQFF
TGCGCCAGCAGTGAGTCAATGGGCAGGGTGAATGAGCAGTTCTTC
>TRBV5-4|TRBJ2-3|12|NA|NA
CASSIQGDTQYF
TGTGCCAGCAGCATACAGGGTGATACGCAGTATTTT
>TRBV11-1|TRBJ2-2|16|NA|NA
CASSHLTQGNTGELFF
TGTGCCAGCAGCCATTTGACCCAGGGGAACACCGGGGAGCTGTTTTTT
>TRBV5-1|TRBJ1-5|14|NA|TRBD1
CASSLEGGGQPQHF
TGCGCCAGCAGCTTGGAAGGGGGCGGGCAGCCCCAGCATTTT
>TRBV30|TRBJ1-1|14|NA|NA
CAWIGRGGGTEAFF
TGTGCCTGGATTGGGAGAGGGGGGGGCACTGAAGCTTTCTTT
>TRBV14|TRBJ1-1|13|NA|NA
CASSLRGATEAFF
TGTGCCAGCAGCCTGCGTGGGGCCACTGAAGCTTTCTTT
>TRBV4-2|TRBJ1-4|20|NA|NA
CASSQARITGGAWEEEKLFF
TGTGCCAGCAGCCAAGCTCGAATCACGGGGGGCGCCTGGGAAGAAGAAAAACTGTTTTTT
>TRBV19|TRBJ2-6|18|NA|NA
CASSPLQGVPSGANVLTF
TGTGCCAGTAGTCCTCTACAGGGCGTCCCCTCTGGGGCCAACGTCCTGACTTTC
>TRBV10-3|TRBJ1-2|16|NA|NA
CAISESTGLANYGYTF
TGTGCCATCAGTGAGTCGACGGGTTTAGCTAACTATGGCTACACCTTC
>TRBV6-5|TRBJ2-2|14|few|NA
CASSSRRDTGELFF
TGTGCCAGCAGTTCCCGCAGGGATACCGGGGAGCTGTTTTTT
>TRBV9|TRBJ1-4|15|NA|NA
CASSVEEGPIEKLFF
TGTGCCAGCAGCGTAGAGGAGGGGCCCATAGAAAAACTGTTTTTT
>TRBV7-2|TRBJ2-3|17|NA|NA
CASSSGGRGRGTDTQYF
TGTGCCAGCAGCTCGGGGGGCAGGGGGCGGGGAACAGATACGCAGTATTTT
>TRBV4-1|TRBJ1-2|13|NA|TRBD1
CASSTQGVYGYTF
TGCGCCAGCAGCACTCAGGGGGTCTATGGCTACACCTTC
>TRBV7-8|TRBJ1-1|14|NA|TRBD1
CASSWDRVNTEAFF
TGTGCCAGCAGCTGGGACAGGGTGAACACTGAAGCTTTCTTT
>TRBV4-1|TRBJ2-1|14|NA|TRBD2
CASSYYGGWSEQFF
TGCGCCAGCAGCTACTACGGGGGGTGGAGTGAGCAGTTCTTC
>TRBV6-5|TRBJ2-7|12|once|TRBD1
CATTGVRGEQYF
TGTGCCACGACAGGGGTTAGAGGCGAGCAGTACTTC
>TRBV19|TRBJ2-1|13|few|TRBD1
CASTGQGEGEQFF
TGTGCCAGTACCGGACAGGGGGAGGGTGAGCAGTTCTTC
>TRBV5-1|TRBJ1-3|15|NA|NA
CASSLVGDSGNTIYF
TGCGCCAGCAGCTTGGTGGGAGACTCTGGAAACACCATATATTTT
>TRBV28|TRBJ1-1|13|NA|TRBD1
CASSSRTGDEAFF
TGTGCCAGCAGTTCCCGGACAGGGGATGAAGCTTTCTTT
>TRBV5-1|TRBJ2-2|14|few|TRBD2
CASRPSLATGELFF
TGCGCCAGCAGGCCCTCACTAGCGACCGGGGAGCTGTTTTTT
>TRBV2|TRBJ1-2|14|NA|TRBD1
CASTKDREDYGYTF
TGTGCCAGCACCAAGGACAGGGAGGACTATGGCTACACCTTC
>TRBV5-1|TRBJ2-3|19|NA|TRBD2
CASSLVPSTSGLITDTQYF
TGCGCCAGCAGCTTGGTGCCATCCACTAGCGGCCTTATCACAGATACGCAGTATTTT
>TRBV6-4|TRBJ1-5|13|NA|NA
CASSEQGGQPQHF
TGTGCCAGCAGTGAACAGGGCGGACAGCCCCAGCATTTT
>TRBV27|TRBJ1-1|18|NA|TRBD1
CASSLRGGQGTMNTEAFF
TGTGCCAGCAGTTTACGGGGGGGACAGGGGACCATGAACACTGAAGCTTTCTTT
>TRBV30|TRBJ1-2|13|few|TRBD1
CAWTPRQGGGYTF
TGTGCCTGGACCCCCAGACAGGGGGGAGGCTACACCTTC
>TRBV5-4|TRBJ1-6|16|NA|TRBD1
CASSPGQGSYNSPLHF
TGTGCCAGCAGCCCGGGACAGGGCTCCTATAATTCACCCCTCCACTTT
>TRBV5-1|TRBJ2-1|12|NA|NA
CASSSTYNEQFF
TGCGCCAGCAGCTCAACTTATAATGAGCAGTTCTTC
>TRBV7-9|TRBJ1-2|17|NA|TRBD1
CASSEGGVGQGANGYTF
TGTGCCAGCAGCGAAGGAGGTGTGGGACAGGGGGCGAATGGCTACACCTTC
>TRBV19|TRBJ1-2|13|NA|TRBD1
CASTPGQSGGYTF
TGTGCCAGTACCCCGGGACAGTCCGGGGGCTACACCTTC
>TRBV5-4|TRBJ1-4|14|NA|TRBD1
CASSFNRGGEKLFF
TGTGCCAGCAGCTTCAACAGGGGTGGGGAAAAACTGTTTTTT
>TRBV30|TRBJ1-2|15|NA|TRBD1
CALSPRQGADYGYTF
TGTGCCTTAAGCCCACGACAGGGGGCGGACTATGGCTACACCTTC
>TRBV7-8|TRBJ1-2|13|NA|NA
CASSLGYGYGYTF
TGTGCCAGCAGCTTAGGATACGGCTATGGCTACACCTTC
>TRBV7-9|TRBJ1-2|14|NA|NA
CASSPEQGRRGYTF
TGTGCCAGCAGCCCCGAGCAGGGTAGAAGGGGCTACACCTTC
>TRBV7-8|TRBJ2-7|14|NA|NA
CASSPDRLSYEQYF
TGTGCCAGCAGCCCCGACAGGCTCTCCTACGAGCAGTACTTC
>TRBV11-2|TRBJ2-5|17|once|TRBD2
CASSLWASGGLQETQYF
TGTGCCAGCAGCTTATGGGCTAGCGGGGGCCTCCAAGAGACCCAGTACTTC
>TRBV28|TRBJ1-1|14|NA|NA
CASRPRGEDREAFF
TGTGCCAGCAGGCCCCGGGGAGAAGACAGGGAAGCTTTCTTT
>TRBV10-3|TRBJ1-4|16|once|TRBD1
CAISSSLDRGGEKLFF
TGTGCCATCAGTTCAAGCCTCGACAGGGGGGGTGAAAAACTGTTTTTT
>TRBV10-1|TRBJ1-1|13|few|NA
CASSEQANTEAFF
TGCGCCAGCAGTGAACAGGCGAACACTGAAGCTTTCTTT
>TRBV25-1|TRBJ2-5|15|NA|NA
CASSEGTLPGETQYF
TGTGCCAGCAGTGAAGGGACTCTTCCAGGGGAGACCCAGTACTTC
>TRBV9|TRBJ1-1|13|NA|NA
CASSLLMNTEAFF
TGTGCCAGCAGCCTATTAATGAACACTGAAGCTTTCTTT
>TRBV19|TRBJ2-6|19|NA|TRBD2
CASTRAGGRLNSGANVLTF
TGTGCCAGTACCCGGGCGGGGGGCCGACTTAACTCTGGGGCCAACGTCCTGACTTTC
>TRBV11-2|TRBJ1-3|15|NA|NA
CASSLVGNSGNTIYF
TGTGCCAGCAGCTTAGTCGGGAACTCTGGAAACACCATATATTTT
>TRBV29-1|TRBJ2-7|12|NA|TRBD2
CSVGAGLGEQYF
TGCAGCGTTGGAGCGGGGCTGGGGGAGCAGTACTTC
>TRBV25-1|TRBJ1-2|11|once|NA
CASSEYRGYTF
TGTGCCAGCAGTGAATACAGGGGCTACACCTTC
>TRBV15|TRBJ1-4|12|NA|NA
CATSRVYQGAFF
TGTGCCACCAGCAGAGTTTATCAGGGCGCGTTTTTT
>TRBV2|TRBJ2-7|14|NA|NA
CASSEQGSSYEQYF
TGTGCCAGCAGTGAACAGGGGTCGAGCTACGAGCAGTACTTC
>TRBV7-9|TRBJ2-3|13|NA|NA
CAISPQNTDTQYF
TGTGCCATTTCGCCCCAGAACACAGATACGCAGTATTTT
>TRBV23-1|TRBJ1-6|14|NA|NA
CASRKRSYNSPLHF
TGCGCCAGCAGGAAGAGGTCCTATAATTCACCCCTCCACTTT
>TRBV10-3|TRBJ1-5|12|NA|NA
CATAGGGQPQHF
TGTGCCACCGCGGGGGGAGGGCAGCCCCAGCATTTT
>TRBV6-5|TRBJ2-1|13|NA|TRBD2
CASQLAGGNEQFF
TGTGCCAGCCAACTAGCGGGGGGCAATGAGCAGTTCTTC
>TRBV7-2|TRBJ2-7|12|NA|NA
CASSLVFEGQYF
TGTGCCAGCAGCTTAGTGTTTGAGGGGCAGTACTTC
>TRBV4-1|TRBJ1-2|14|NA|NA
CASSQVGIQDGYTF
TGCGCCAGCAGCCAAGTCGGGATCCAGGATGGCTACACCTTC
>TRBV10-3|TRBJ2-7|14|NA|TRBD2
CAISGTGGSYEQYF
TGTGCCATCAGTGGCACGGGGGGGTCCTACGAGCAGTACTTC
>TRBV19|TRBJ2-3|16|NA|TRBD2
CASSGRGSGDTDTQYF
TGTGCCAGTAGTGGGAGGGGCAGCGGGGACACAGATACGCAGTATTTT
>TRBV5-1|TRBJ2-1|15|NA|TRBD2
CASSPGGGRDNEQFF
TGCGCCAGCAGCCCCGGGGGGGGCCGGGACAATGAGCAGTTCTTC
>TRBV2|TRBJ2-7|13|NA|NA
CASTWTTSYEQYF
TGTGCCAGCACGTGGACAACTTCCTACGAGCAGTACTTC
>TRBV5-4|TRBJ1-3|15|few|NA
CASSSDLASGNTIYF
TGTGCCAGCAGCTCCGACTTGGCCTCTGGAAACACCATATATTTT
>TRBV7-8|TRBJ1-5|17|once|NA
CASSLLYTTGGNQPQHF
TGTGCCAGCAGCTTACTTTATACGACAGGAGGCAATCAGCCCCAGCATTTT